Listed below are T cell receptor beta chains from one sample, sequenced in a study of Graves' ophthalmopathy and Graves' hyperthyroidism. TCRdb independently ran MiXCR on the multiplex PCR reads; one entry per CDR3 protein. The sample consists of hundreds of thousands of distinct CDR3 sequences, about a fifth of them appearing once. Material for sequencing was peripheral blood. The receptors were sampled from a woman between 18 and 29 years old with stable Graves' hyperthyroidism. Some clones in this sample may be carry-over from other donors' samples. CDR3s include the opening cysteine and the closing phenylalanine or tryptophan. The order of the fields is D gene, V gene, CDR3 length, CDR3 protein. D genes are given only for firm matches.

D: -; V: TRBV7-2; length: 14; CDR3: CASSFAGSGNTIYF
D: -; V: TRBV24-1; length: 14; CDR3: CATSETTGPDEQYF
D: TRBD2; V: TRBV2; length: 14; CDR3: CASSSSGGSHEQYF
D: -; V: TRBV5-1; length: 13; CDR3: CANSLGDSYEQYF
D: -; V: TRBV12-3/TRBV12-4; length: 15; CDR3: CASSLDAGSSYEQYF
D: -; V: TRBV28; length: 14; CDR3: CASTFQSVAGELSF
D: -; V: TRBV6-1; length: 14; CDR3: CDRTPEGRNYGYTF
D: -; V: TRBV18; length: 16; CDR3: CASSQDTGSKTYGYTF
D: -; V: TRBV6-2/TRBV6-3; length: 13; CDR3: CASSFGGTSEAFF
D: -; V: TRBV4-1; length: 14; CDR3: CASSLPQKDYGYTF
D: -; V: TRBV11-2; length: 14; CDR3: CASSLDSGANEQYF
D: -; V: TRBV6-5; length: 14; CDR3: CASSSRGVSYGYTF
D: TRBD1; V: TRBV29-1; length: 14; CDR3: CSSHPGQALPEQYF
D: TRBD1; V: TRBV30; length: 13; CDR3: CAWRDRGTYEQYF
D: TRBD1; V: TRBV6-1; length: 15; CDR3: CASRPGQGWEETQYF
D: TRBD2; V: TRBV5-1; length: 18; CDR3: CASSLYPVGTSGGSEQYF
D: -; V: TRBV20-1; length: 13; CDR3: CSARETSNQPQHF
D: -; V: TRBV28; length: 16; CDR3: CDSCHRRLAPNTEAFF
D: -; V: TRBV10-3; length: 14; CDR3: CAISESRAPYEQYF
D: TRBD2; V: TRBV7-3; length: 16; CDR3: CASSLRTRSSYNEKFF
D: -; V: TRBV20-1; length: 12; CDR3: CSAKTANTEAFF
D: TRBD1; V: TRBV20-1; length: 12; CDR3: CSPRQGVNEQYF
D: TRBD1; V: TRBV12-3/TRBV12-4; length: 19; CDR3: CASSLKEAGVTGAIYGYTF
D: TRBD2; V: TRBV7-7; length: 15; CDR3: CASSFVAGAQETQYF
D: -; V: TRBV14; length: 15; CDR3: CASSPRGQPLYEQYF
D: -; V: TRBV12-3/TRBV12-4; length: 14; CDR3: CASSLASTNYGYTF
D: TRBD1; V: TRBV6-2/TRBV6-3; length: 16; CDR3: CASSYDRGRPNSPLHF
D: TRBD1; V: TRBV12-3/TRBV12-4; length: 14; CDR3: CASRLTGSRYGYTF
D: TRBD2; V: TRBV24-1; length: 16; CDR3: CATSEPSGRVGETQYF
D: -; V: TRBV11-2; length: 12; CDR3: CASSLGLTAAFF
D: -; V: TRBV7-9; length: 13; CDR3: CASSLDRVSGYTF
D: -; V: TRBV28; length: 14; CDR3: CASSLSSRNQPQHF
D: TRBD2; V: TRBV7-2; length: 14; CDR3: CASSLEAGVGEQYF
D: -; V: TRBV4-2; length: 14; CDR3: CASSQVDRTDEQYF
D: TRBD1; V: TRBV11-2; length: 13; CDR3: CASRDRADYEQYF
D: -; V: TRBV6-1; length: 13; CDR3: CASRSGQSRGYTF
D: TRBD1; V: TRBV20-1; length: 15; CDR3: CSAREGTGYPSGYTF
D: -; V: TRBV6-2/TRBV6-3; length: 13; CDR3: CASSTPQGYEQYF
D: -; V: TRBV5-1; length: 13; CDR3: CASSLVVAETQYF
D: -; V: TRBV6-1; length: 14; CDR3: CASSETSLGETQYF
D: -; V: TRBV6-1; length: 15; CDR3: CAGRPREGLSYGYTF
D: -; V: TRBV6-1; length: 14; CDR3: CAISDNRVNYGYTF
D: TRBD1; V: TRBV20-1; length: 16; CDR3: CSAVPRDRGYQETQYF
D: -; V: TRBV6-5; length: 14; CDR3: CASSYSAGDYGYTF
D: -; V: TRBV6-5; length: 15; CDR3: CASRPNRDMNTEAFF
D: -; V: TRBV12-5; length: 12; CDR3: CASGPSNTEAFF
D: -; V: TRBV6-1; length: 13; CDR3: CASSWGPRAGYTF
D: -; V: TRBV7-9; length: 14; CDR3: CASSPQGAGDEQYF
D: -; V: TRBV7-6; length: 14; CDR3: CASSSLGGQGEAFF
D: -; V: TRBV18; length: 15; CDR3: CASSPLIREEETQYF
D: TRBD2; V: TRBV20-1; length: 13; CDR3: CSAPGGAGIIQYF
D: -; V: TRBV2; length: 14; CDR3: CASEGRDGDTEAFF
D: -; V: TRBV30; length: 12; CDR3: CAWGHMNTEAFF